This T cell receptor beta chain is from a study of blood T cell repertoires in COVID-19. The wider study: Specimens from acute and convalescent COVID-19 originated in the United States, Italy and Spain. Sources were T cells, B-cell-depleted T cells, or PBMCs; the material itself was cDNA or gDNA.

The data were produced by immunoSEQ multiplex PCR, yet TCRdb's version contains in-frame clones alone and is incomplete. The sample shows about 290,000 clones, roughly nine tenths of them seen only once. Germline V lookup: CDR1 SNHLY, CDR2 FYNNEI. The V and J ends lost 3 bases and 4 bases, in that order; junction bases with no gene match: 4. The CDR3 is 14 amino acids. Donors in Cohort 3 who had recovered were those with two negative PCRs, healthcare professional clearance, or resolution of their symptoms. The clonotype comes from a woman between 40 and 55 years old who had recovered from COVID-19. The chain employs TRBV2 and TRBJ2-5; 8 bases fit TRBD2. Sequenced material: PBMCs or T cells enriched from blood (not recorded which). CDR3 amino acids: CASSDGAGGETQYF. The DNA for the CDR3 is TGTGCCAGCAGTGACGGGGCGGGGGGAGAGACCCAGTACTTC.